This paragraph covers one TCR beta chain sequence. Its antigen is unidentified. This sample was taken from a study of T cells in localized non-small cell lung cancer. The CDR3 consists of 13 residues. CDR1 and CDR2 (germline): SGHAT, FQNNGV. V lost 3 bases and J lost 4, with 6 bases in between. Only in-frame clones appear in the TCRdb table, and some are missing; sequencing was by immunoSEQ multiplex PCR. Of more than 70,000 clones listed, 84% are singletons. Study-level results: Turning up in adjacent lung were a median around 60 of the top 100 tumor clones. Of the tissues analyzed, uninvolved adjacent lung showed maximal T cell clonality, greater than tumor.

Specimen: peripheral blood, collected before any cancer treatment. This sequence was found in a man aged 35 to 70 with stage I lung adenocarcinoma. This chain connects TRBV11-2 to TRBJ1-4; no clear D gene. The CDR3, as DNA: TGTGCCAGCAGCTTTTCAGTTAATGAAAAACTGTTTTTT. It encodes CASSFSVNEKLFF.